These 16 T cell receptor beta chains share one sample of origin, sequenced in a study of shared clonotypes between healthy human individuals. The data were produced by immunoSEQ multiplex PCR, yet TCRdb's version contains in-frame clones alone and is incomplete. Of about a million clones in the sample, approximately 68% were seen once. The specimen sequenced was memory CD4+ T cells sorted from blood. Subset defined: CD45RA-negative fraction. The receptors here all came from a man aged 18 to 29 in good health.

J is TRBJ1-5 and V is TRBV6-1; no definite D call. V dropped 0 bases and J dropped 0 bases, with 9 bases sitting between them. Germline-derived CDR1 and CDR2 are MNHNS and SASEGT. This CDR3 spans 16 amino acids. This CDR3 reads CASSEASGLSNQPQHF. The CDR3 DNA follows: TGTGCCAGCAGTGAAGCTTCAGGCCTTAGCAATCAGCCCCAGCATTTT.

The chain employs TRBV12-5 and TRBJ2-7; 7 bases line up with TRBD1. This CDR3 has 17 residues. After removal of 0 bases from V and 0 bases from J, the junction contained 8 bases not matched to a gene. Per the germline V gene, CDR1 is LGHNT and CDR2 is FRNRAP. CDR3 residues: CASGLVGWGTVSYEQYF. Here the CDR3 DNA reads TGTGCTAGTGGTTTGGTAGGGTGGGGGACAGTCTCCTACGAGCAGTACTTC.

The chain has TRBV19 and TRBJ1-6; 7 bases are shared with TRBD1. V lost 6 bases and J lost 4; bases outside the gene matches: 9. This CDR3 contains 16 residues. Germline V lookup: CDR1 LNHDA, CDR2 SQIVND (reference sequence). CDR3 amino acids: CASREQGTSYNSPLHF. CDR3 DNA sequence: TGTGCCAGTAGGGAACAGGGGACTTCGTATAATTCACCCCTCCACTTT.

The chain joins TRBV7-9 to TRBJ2-4, with D hard to call. The V and J ends lost 1 base and 6 bases respectively, with 10 bases between them. In germline, CDR1 is SEHNR, CDR2 FQNEAQ (reference sequence). The length of the CDR3 is 14 residues. CDR3 in DNA: TGTGCCAGCAGCTTAGGCCGAGTCGGAAACATTCAGTACTTC. It specifies CASSLGRVGNIQYF. Together with reference TRBV7-9 and TRBJ2-4, the CDR3 gives the full variable domain: DTGVSQNPRHKITKRGQNVTFRCDPISEHNRLYWYRQTLGQGPEFLTYFQNEAQLEKSRLLSDRFSAERPKGSFSTLEIQRTEQGDSAMYLCASSLGRVGNIQYFGAGTRLSVL.

This clone was picked up many times. Other nucleotide sequences in the sample specify the same CDR3. The rearrangement joins TRBV14 to TRBJ2-3, with a tentative D call TRBD1 (6 bases). The germline V and J ends were trimmed by 4 bases and 4 bases, with 9 bases remaining between them. The CDR3 covers 13 residues. Germline assignment: CDR1 SGHDN and CDR2 FVKESK. The CDR3 loop is CASSRPGADTQYF. CDR3 nucleotide sequence: TGTGCCAGCAGCCGGCCAGGGGCAGATACGCAGTATTTT.

Of note for this clone: The same CDR3 can be traced to other DNA sequences in this sample. The V gene is TRBV5-1, the J gene TRBJ2-2; tentative D call: TRBD2 (5 bases). This CDR3 spans 14 amino acids. The germline CDR1 and CDR2 sequences are SGHRS and YFSETQ. Trimming pared 2 bases from V and 1 base from J, leaving 6 bases between. The CDR3 region has the DNA TGCGCCAGCAGCTTAGCGGTGAACACCGGGGAGCTGTTTTTT. Protein sequence: CASSLAVNTGELFF.

Of note for this clone: Distinct nucleotide sequences in the sample also encode this CDR3. The rearrangement uses TRBV27 and TRBJ1-6; maybe TRBD1 (5 bases). There are 13 residues in the CDR3. V lost 3 bases to trimming and J lost 10 bases, with 10 bases between them. The germline CDR1 and CDR2 sequences are MNHEY and SMNVEV (reference sequence). The CDR3 sequence is CASSLSGRSPLHF. The CDR3 bases are TGTGCCAGCAGTTTGTCAGGGCGATCACCCCTCCACTTT.

This rearrangement joins TRBV6-4 to TRBJ1-5; D may be TRBD1 (6 bases). This CDR3 is built from 13 residues. With 11 bases removed from V and 6 bases from J, the gap between germline ends came to 17 bases. Germline lookup yields CDR1 MRHNA and CDR2 SNTAGT. The CDR3 DNA follows: TGTGCCCATTCGGGGGGGGCTCCTCAGCCCCAGCATTTT. It translates to CAHSGGAPQPQHF.

The V gene is TRBV9, the J gene TRBJ1-5; no firm D call. This CDR3 is 15 amino acids long. From germline, CDR1 is SGDLS and CDR2 YYNGEE. V dropped 3 bases and J dropped 0 bases, with 10 bases sitting between them. CDR3 bases: TGTGCCAGCAGCGAGGACTCCTATAGCAATCAGCCCCAGCATTTT. Amino acid sequence: CASSEDSYSNQPQHF.

The chain has TRBV5-4 and TRBJ1-1, with a weak D call TRBD1 (6 bases). CDR1 is SGHNT and CDR2 is YYREEE in the germline V gene (reference sequence). Trimming removed 4 bases from V and 1 base from J, with 14 bases in between. The CDR3 sequence is 15 residues long. CDR3 bases: TGTGCCAGCAGCCAAGTCGACAGGCAGAACACTGAAGCTTTCTTT. Protein sequence: CASSQVDRQNTEAFF. Using reference TRBV5-4 and TRBJ1-1 for the parts outside the CDR3, the full variable domain is ETGVTQSPTHLIKTRGQQVTLRCSSQSGHNTVSWYQQALGQGPQFIFQYYREEENGRGNFPPRFSGLQFPNYSSELNVNALELDDSALYLCASSQVDRQNTEAFFGQGTRLTVV.

This clone was recorded a few times. The chain couples TRBV2 to TRBJ1-1; the D is unclear. CDR1 and CDR2 (germline): SNHLY, FYNNEI. The germline V and J ends were trimmed by 4 bases and 1 base, with 10 bases remaining between them. The CDR3 is made up of 14 amino acids. CDR3 DNA sequence: TGTGCCAGCAGTGTTCGGGTTCAGAACACTGAAGCTTTCTTT. Protein product: CASSVRVQNTEAFF.

This clone has just one count. Other DNA sequences in the sample encode the same CDR3. The V call is TRBV5-1, the J call TRBJ2-2; D is perhaps TRBD1 or TRBD2 (5 bases each). Germline CDR1 and CDR2: SGHRS and YFSETQ. V lost 2 bases to trimming and J lost 7 bases, with 9 bases between them. The CDR3 loop spans 13 amino acids. This CDR3 is CASSLGEIGELFF. DNA for the CDR3: TGCGCCAGCAGCTTAGGGGAGATCGGGGAGCTGTTTTTT.

V is TRBV10-2 and J is TRBJ2-2; a possible D gene is TRBD2 (5 bases). Trimming pared 5 bases from V and 0 bases from J, leaving 7 bases between. The CDR3 is 14 residues long. Germline V gives CDR1 WSHSY, CDR2 SAAADI. In DNA, the CDR3 is TGCGCCAGCAGTACTAGGTCGAACACCGGGGAGCTGTTTTTT. Translation gives CASSTRSNTGELFF.

The chain combines TRBV12-5 with TRBJ1-1, with 9 bases fitting TRBD1. V was pared by 7 bases and J by 7 bases, with 16 bases of the junction left unmatched. This CDR3 has 16 amino acids. Per the germline V gene, CDR1 is LGHNT and CDR2 is FRNRAP. The CDR3 bases are TGTGCTAGTGCCTCCCCGACCGGGACAGGGAAGATTGAAGCTTTCTTT. Its translation is CASASPTGTGKIEAFF.

This clone was found a few times. V is TRBV19 and J is TRBJ2-5, with 8 bases identical to TRBD2. Unmatched junction bases numbered 7, after V lost 3 bases and J lost 4 bases. CDR1 and CDR2 from the germline V gene are LNHDA and SQIVND (reference sequence). CDR3 length: 15 amino acids. DNA for the CDR3: TGTGCCAGTAGTATGTCGGGAGGGCCGGGAGAGACCCAGTACTTC. Translation: CASSMSGGPGETQYF.

V usage is TRBV5-6 and J usage is TRBJ2-7; D might be TRBD1 (5 bases). Looked up from germline, CDR1 is SGHDT and CDR2 is YYEEEE. There are 13 residues in the CDR3. V dropped 1 base and J dropped 6 bases, with 11 bases sitting between them. CDR3 region: CASSLTRASEQYF. DNA for the CDR3: TGTGCCAGCAGCTTGACCAGGGCTAGCGAGCAGTACTTC.